The sequence of this TCR beta chain was determined in a study of CD8 T cells in ankylosing spondylitis. TCRdb recomputed calls from the 5' RACE reads with MiXCR, one row per CDR3 protein. There are more than 300,000 distinct CDR3 sequences in the sample; less than 9.5% occur only once, and more than 12% lies in the top ten. This clonotype was observed a few times. Its cognate antigen is unknown. Findings and caveats of the study: Disease-linked clones, CD8+, were relatively rare in peripheral blood. Made up of about eight highly homologous variants, a TCR beta motif appeared characteristic of ankylosing spondylitis blood.

V was shortened by 1 base and J by 3 bases, with 7 bases between the two germline ends. Germline loops: CDR1 SGHVS, CDR2 FNYEAQ. CDR3 size: 13 residues. Sequenced: blood, either unsorted or a sorted T cell fraction (not recorded which). The chain recombines TRBV7-6 with TRBJ2-7; the D is unclear. The sequence was collected from a male donor with ankylosing spondylitis. In DNA, the CDR3 is TGTGCCAGCAGCTTAGTTTTTGGCTACGAGCAGTACTTC. Translation: CASSLVFGYEQYF. The entire variable domain, with the rest obtained from reference TRBV7-6 and TRBJ2-7, is as follows: GAGVSQSPRYKVTKRGQDVALRCDPISGHVSLYWYRQALGQGPEFLTYFNYEAQQDKSGLPNDRFSAERPEGSISTLTIQRTEQRDSAMYRCASSLVFGYEQYFGPGTRLTVT.